The next 11 T cell receptor beta chains were all read from a single sample in a study of identical twins. TCRdb redid the calling of the 5' RACE reads with MiXCR, one entry per CDR3 protein. In the table there are about 530,000 distinct CDR3 sequences, around 20% of which are singletons. This same sample was also taken into another study, of yellow fever vaccine responses in identical twins.

The sequenced sample was CD4+ T cells sorted from blood. These receptors originate from a woman in her late teens or twenties in good health.

The V call is TRBV10-3, the J call TRBJ2-1; D possibly corresponds to TRBD2 (6 bases). V shed 6 bases and J shed 0 bases, with 12 bases lying between them. Germline V gene data show CDR1 as ENHRY and CDR2 as SYGVKD. The CDR3 is 15 amino acids. The DNA for the CDR3 is TGTGCCATCAGCGAAGGAGGGAGCTCCTACAATGAGCAGTTCTTC. Translating it yields CAISEGGSSYNEQFF.

This clonotype came up a few times. This chain uses TRBV5-1 with TRBJ1-4; D is undetermined. The germline V gene has CDR1 SGHRS and CDR2 YFSETQ. Deletions cut 4 bases from V and 3 bases from J, with 13 bases between. The CDR3 runs to 15 residues. CDR3 in DNA: TGCGCCAGCAGCAACGGGGTCTCATCTAATGAAAAACTGTTTTTT. This codes for CASSNGVSSNEKLFF.

The chain recombines TRBV9 with TRBJ2-3; D uncertain. Per the germline V gene, CDR1 is SGDLS and CDR2 is YYNGEE. The CDR3 covers 17 residues. V was trimmed by 0 bases and J by 2 bases, leaving 16 bases between them. The CDR3, as DNA: TGTGCCAGCAGCGTAGGGATTAGCCGTGACTCCACAGATACGCAGTATTTT. Encoded protein: CASSVGISRDSTDTQYF.

The chain recombines TRBV6-1 with TRBJ1-1; 10 nucleotides align to TRBD1. The CDR3 extends over 14 amino acids. Germline values: CDR1 MNHNS, CDR2 SASEGT. V shed 4 bases and J 4 bases; nucleotides not matched to a gene: 3. CDR3 sequence reads: CASSATGGFTEAFF. Written as DNA, the CDR3 is TGTGCCAGCAGTGCGACAGGGGGCTTCACTGAAGCTTTCTTT.

This clonotype occurred many times. The chain carries TRBV5-1 and TRBJ2-5; TRBD1 might be the D (6 bases). Germline V lookup: CDR1 SGHRS, CDR2 YFSETQ. The CDR3 is 13 residues long. V was cut by 4 bases and J by 4 bases, with 11 bases left in between. The CDR3 DNA follows: TGCGCCAGCAGCCCGGACAGAGCAGAGACCCAGTACTTC. Its translation: CASSPDRAETQYF.

This clonotype has just a few counts. This chain joins TRBV20-1 and TRBJ1-6, with no clear D. The germline gives CDR1 DFQATT, CDR2 SNEGSKA (reference sequence). The CDR3 runs to 12 residues. V lost 0 bases and J lost 11, with 8 bases in between. In nucleotides, the CDR3 is TGCAGTGCTAGAGATTATAGCCCACCCCTCCACTTT. As protein: CSARDYSPPLHF.

The chain carries TRBV10-3 and TRBJ2-7; possibly TRBD2 for D (6 bases). The length of the CDR3 is 14 residues. Trimming left V 6 bases short and J 6 bases short, with 18 bases between. The V gene's germline CDR1 is ENHRY and CDR2 SYGVKD. The DNA for the CDR3 is TGTGCCATCAGGGGTGGAGGAGGGATGGCCGAGCAGTACTTC. This gives the protein CAIRGGGGMAEQYF.

The V call is TRBV11-3, the J call TRBJ2-6; D not resolved. CDR1 and CDR2 from the germline V gene are SGHNT and YENEEA. Trimming pared 5 bases from V and 4 bases from J, leaving 18 bases between. The CDR3 is 17 residues long. DNA for the CDR3: TGTGCCAGCAGCGATATCCTCCCTACCCAGGGGGCCAACGTCCTGACTTTC. It translates to CASSDILPTQGANVLTF.

This sequence joins TRBV2 and TRBJ2-1; D ambiguous. The CDR3 runs 12 residues. Germline CDR1 is SNHLY and CDR2 is FYNNEI. V was cut by 7 bases and J by 8 bases, with 12 bases left in between. The CDR3 DNA is TGTGCCAGCACCTGGTCATTCGATGAGCAGTTCTTC. This sequence encodes CASTWSFDEQFF.

The gene calls are TRBV28 and TRBJ2-2; TRBD2 might be the D (6 bases). The V end lost 3 bases, the J end lost 2 bases, and 13 bases lay between the germline ends. CDR1 is MDHEN and CDR2 is SYDVKM in the germline V gene. The CDR3 is 16 residues long. The CDR3 DNA reads as TGTGCCAGCAGTTTTGCGGGGTTCCGAAACACCGGGGAGCTGTTTTTT. Translation gives CASSFAGFRNTGELFF.

This clonotype was found a few times. The chain links TRBV28 to TRBJ1-2; 7 positions agree with TRBD1. CDR1 MDHEN and CDR2 SYDVKM come from the germline V gene. J gave up 4 bases and V 3 bases, and 8 bases lay outside the gene matches. The CDR3 covers 15 residues. CDR3 residues: CASSLPTGSGYGYTF. DNA of the CDR3: TGTGCCAGCAGTTTGCCGACAGGGAGTGGCTATGGCTACACCTTC.